These 27 T cell receptor beta chains share one sample of origin, sequenced in a study of metastatic and nonmetastatic thyroid tumors. TCRdb re-clonotyped the PCR reads through MiXCR. The repertoire holds about 69,000 clones, with 12% to 15% as singletons. No treatment had been given to any patient before thyroid surgery. Sequenced material: blood. The source is a male donor with papillary thyroid cancer or a benign thyroid nodule (not recorded which). Some clones in this sample may be carry-over from other donors' samples.

This clone was counted ten times or more. The V and J genes are TRBV6-1 and TRBJ1-5, with unresolved D. Looked up from germline, CDR1 is MNHNS and CDR2 is SASEGT. Trimming shortened V by 6 bases and J by 9 bases, and 21 bases separated the two germline ends. The CDR3 loop spans 15 amino acids. The CDR3 is CASSLNSGPYRPQHF. Written as DNA, the CDR3 is TGTGCCAGCAGCCTTAACTCCGGGCCCTATAGGCCCCAGCATTTT.

This clone was counted at least ten times. The chain combines TRBV10-1 with TRBJ1-1, with a weak D call TRBD1 (6 bases). Germline V gene lookup returns CDR1 WNHNN and CDR2 SYGVQD (reference sequence). CDR3 length: 13 amino acids. Trimming took off 3 bases at V and 8 bases at J, with 13 bases between the two ends. The CDR3 is CASSDYTGTEAFF. The CDR3 nucleotides read TGCGCCAGCAGTGACTACACCGGGACAGAAGCTTTCTTT.

The chain joins TRBV4-1 to TRBJ2-6; D is unclear. This CDR3 spans 17 amino acids. V lost 4 bases and J lost 2, with 15 bases in between. CDR1 is MGHRA, CDR2 YSYEKL, per germline. In DNA, the CDR3 is TGCGCCAGCAGCCTGGTCGAGCTCCTCCCTGGGGCCAACGTCCTGACTTTC. It yields the protein CASSLVELLPGANVLTF.

The rearrangement uses TRBV2 and TRBJ1-5, with 8 bases fitting TRBD1. The V gene end was trimmed by 6 bases and the J gene end by 7 bases; junction bases not matched to a gene: 8. The germline V gene has CDR1 SNHLY and CDR2 FYNNEI. CDR3 size: 14 residues. The CDR3 DNA reads as TGTGCCAGCAGAGATGACAGGGGAGGACAGCCCCAGCATTTT. Protein sequence: CASRDDRGGQPQHF.

This clone was counted many times. The chain employs TRBV20-1 and TRBJ2-2; D uncertain. The germline CDR1 and CDR2 sequences are DFQATT and SNEGSKA (reference sequence). Trimming removed 0 bases at V and 7 bases at J, with 12 bases between. The CDR3 has 14 residues. Here the CDR3 reads CSARDRQWGGELFF. In nucleotides, the CDR3 is TGCAGTGCTAGAGATAGGCAGTGGGGCGGGGAGCTGTTTTTT.

Worth noting for this clone: A read error may be the cause here, since a much bigger clone is one base away. The genes are TRBV6-2 or TRBV6-3 and TRBJ2-5, with 13 nucleotides matching TRBD2. Germline-derived CDR1 and CDR2 are MNHEY and SVGEGT. The CDR3 is 18 residues long. The chain's CDR3 is CASSSRLAGGIREETKYF. The CDR3 DNA is TGTGCCAGCAGTTCCAGACTAGCGGGAGGTATTCGGGAGGAGACCAAGTACTTC.

In this sample, this clone turned up many times. J is TRBJ2-3 and V is TRBV28, with D unresolved. The CDR3 is made up of 15 amino acids. V was shortened by 6 bases and J by 0 bases, with 13 bases between the two germline ends. Germline V gene sequence: CDR1 MDHEN, CDR2 SYDVKM. The CDR3 is CASSLVQSSTDTQYF. CDR3 nucleotide sequence: TGTGCCAGCAGCTTAGTCCAGTCTAGCACAGATACGCAGTATTTT. Full variable domain (rest looked up from reference TRBV28 and TRBJ2-3): DVKVTQSSRYLVKRTGEKVFLECVQDMDHENMFWYRQDPGLGLRLIYFSYDVKMKEKGDIPEGYSVSREKKERFSLILESASTNQTSMYLCASSLVQSSTDTQYFGPGTRLTVL.

CDR3 loop: CASSVIRPNEKLFF. DNA for the CDR3: TGTGCCAGCAGTGTCATTCGGCCTAATGAAAAACTGTTTTTT. The chain couples TRBV6-1 to TRBJ1-4; D remains unclear. V lost 4 bases and J 3 bases, leaving 9 bases between the germline ends. CDR1 is MNHNS, CDR2 SASEGT, per germline. This CDR3 contains 14 residues.

The V call is TRBV20-1, the J call TRBJ2-7; D might be TRBD1 or TRBD2, each matching 6 bases. V lost 5 bases and J 4 bases, leaving 30 bases between the germline ends. The CDR3 runs to 18 residues. Germline CDR1 DFQATT, CDR2 SNEGSKA (reference sequence). The CDR3 DNA follows: TGCAGTGCTCCCCACAGGGTGCTTCAGGAGGGCCTAAGTTACGAGCAGTACTTC. Translation: CSAPHRVLQEGLSYEQYF.

At least ten counts were recorded for this clone. This sequence joins TRBV18 and TRBJ2-5; D is ambiguous. V was clipped by 6 bases and J by 0 bases, with 2 bases between them. The CDR3 length is 11 residues. CDR1 and CDR2 from the germline V gene are KGHSH and LQKENI. CDR3 residues: CASSYQETQYF. For the CDR3, the DNA is TGTGCCAGCTCTTACCAAGAGACCCAGTACTTC. Drawing the rest from reference TRBV18 and TRBJ2-5, the complete variable domain is NAGVMQNPRHLVRRRGQEARLRCSPMKGHSHVYWYRQLPEEGLKFMVYLQKENIIDESGMPKERFSAEFPKEGPSILRIQQVVRGDSAAYFCASSYQETQYFGPGTRLLVL.

This clone has only a few counts. This chain links TRBV29-1 with TRBJ1-5, with 11 bases fitting TRBD1. Germline trimming cut 5 bases from V and 6 bases from J; bases unmatched to any gene: 6. The length of the CDR3 is 14 residues. Germline lookup yields CDR1 SQVTM and CDR2 ANQGSEA. CDR3 bases: TGCAGCGTTACAAGGACAGGGGGCTTTCAGCCCCAGCATTTT. This sequence encodes CSVTRTGGFQPQHF.

This clone came up many times. Different DNA sequences within this sample yield the same CDR3. V and J are TRBV10-3 and TRBJ2-1; TRBD1 agrees at 9 bases. This CDR3 is built from 15 residues. Trimming took 5 bases from V and 5 from J; bases not matched to a gene: 7. CDR1 and CDR2 from the germline V gene are ENHRY and SYGVKD. As DNA, the CDR3 is TGTGCCATCAGTCCGACGACAGGGGGGGACAATGAGCAGTTCTTC. Residues: CAISPTTGGDNEQFF.

This clone showed up many times. The chain carries TRBV3-1 and TRBJ2-2; 10 bases agree with TRBD2. This CDR3 is built from 15 residues. The trim removed 3 bases at V and 7 bases at J, leaving 5 bases unmatched. CDR1 and CDR2 from the germline V gene are LGHDT and YNNKEL (reference sequence). The CDR3 DNA is TGTGCCAGCAGCCACTCTAGCGGGAGAAGCGGGGAGCTGTTTTTT. Translated, it gives CASSHSSGRSGELFF. Full variable domain (missing parts from reference TRBV3-1 and TRBJ2-2): DTAVSQTPKYLVTQMGNDKSIKCEQNLGHDTMYWYKQDSKKFLKIMFSYNNKELIINETVPNRFSPKSPDKAHLNLHINSLELGDSAVYFCASSHSSGRSGELFFGEGSRLTVL.

This clone has more than one count but fewer than ten. CDR3 protein: CASSGTITGSLYEQYF. The CDR3 nucleotides are TGTGCCAGCAGTGGTACAATTACCGGGAGTCTCTACGAGCAGTACTTC. V and J are TRBV28 and TRBJ2-7, with D tentatively TRBD2 (6 bases). This CDR3 spans 16 amino acids. Germline values: CDR1 MDHEN, CDR2 SYDVKM. Trimming shortened V by 5 bases and J by 3 bases, and 20 bases separated the two germline ends.

The chain combines TRBV30 with TRBJ1-6, with a weak D call TRBD1 (5 bases). Trimming removed 3 bases at V and 6 bases at J, with 18 bases between. The CDR3 totals 16 residues. Germline loops: CDR1 GTSNPN, CDR2 SVGIG (reference sequence). The CDR3 loop reads CAWSPVQAFANSPLHF. CDR3 DNA: TGTGCCTGGAGCCCAGTACAGGCCTTTGCTAATTCACCCCTCCACTTT.

This clone was found a few times. A single base separates this from a much larger clone, so it may be a read error. The CDR3 loop is CATSEEGLSSYNEQFF. In nucleotides, the CDR3 is TGTGCCACCAGCGAAGAGGGGTTAAGCTCCTACAATGAGCAGTTCTTC. The chain joins TRBV15 to TRBJ2-1, with D possibly called TRBD1 or TRBD2 (5 bases each). Germline CDR1 and CDR2: LNHNV and YYDKDF (reference sequence). The ends were cut back, 5 bases at V and 0 bases at J, with 14 bases in the middle. This CDR3 is 16 amino acids long.

This clone has at least ten counts. The chain recombines TRBV7-9 with TRBJ1-5; D gene unclear. Germline V gene sequence: CDR1 SEHNR, CDR2 FQNEAQ (reference sequence). Trimming removed 5 bases at V and 5 bases at J, with 10 bases between. The CDR3 contains 13 residues. The CDR3 protein is CASSSGLHQPQHF. The CDR3 coding sequence is TGTGCCAGCAGCAGCGGGTTGCATCAGCCCCAGCATTTT.

This clone was recorded at least ten times. The genes are TRBV3-1 and TRBJ2-3; D gene ambiguous. Germline V CDR1 and CDR2: LGHDT, YNNKEL (reference sequence). The germline V and J ends were trimmed by 2 bases and 4 bases, with 10 bases remaining between them. This CDR3 comprises 14 residues. This CDR3 is CASSQRRTADTQYF. The CDR3 coding sequence is TGTGCCAGCAGCCAACGGCGAACGGCAGATACGCAGTATTTT.

Ten or more counts support this clone. The V call is TRBV18, the J call TRBJ1-1; possibly TRBD1 for D (5 bases). The germline gives CDR1 KGHSH, CDR2 LQKENI. The CDR3 has 14 residues. V was shortened by 2 bases and J by 8 bases, with 15 bases between the two germline ends. The CDR3 DNA is TGTGCCAGCTCACCATTGGGGGGATCCGCAGAAGCTTTCTTT. Residues: CASSPLGGSAEAFF.

This clone was seen at least ten times. The V gene is TRBV2, the J gene TRBJ2-5; TRBD1 aligns across 7 bases. The J segment lost 1 base and the V segment lost 6 bases, leaving 5 bases of the junction unmatched. CDR1 is SNHLY, CDR2 FYNNEI, per germline. This CDR3 is 14 amino acids long. CDR3 DNA sequence: TGTGCCAGCAGGGTAGGGACAGTCCAAGAGACCCAGTACTTC. Amino acid sequence: CASRVGTVQETQYF.

As concerns this clone: Other nucleotide sequences from this sample produce the same CDR3. The V call is TRBV12-5, the J call TRBJ2-2; D might be TRBD2 (7 bases). Per the germline V gene, CDR1 is LGHNT and CDR2 is FRNRAP. The CDR3 contains 16 residues. Trimming shortened V by 4 bases and J by 4 bases, and 16 bases separated the two germline ends. The DNA for the CDR3 is TGTGCTAGTGGTTGGGGGGGGGCTCCCTTCACCGGGGAGCTGTTTTTT. Its translation: CASGWGGAPFTGELFF.

The sample holds many counts of this clone. The V call is TRBV13, the J call TRBJ2-7; tentative D call: TRBD1 (6 bases). Germline CDR1 is PRHDT and CDR2 is FYEKMQ (reference sequence). V was pared by 3 bases and J by 3 bases, with 12 bases between. The CDR3 has 14 amino acids. DNA of the CDR3: TGTGCCAGCAGCTTGGTCAGGGGTCACTACGAGCAGTACTTC. This sequence encodes CASSLVRGHYEQYF.

Many counts were recorded for this clone. The V call is TRBV6-4, the J call TRBJ2-3, with a tentative D call TRBD2 (5 bases). The V and J ends lost 4 bases and 0 bases respectively, with 5 bases between them. Germline V lookup: CDR1 MRHNA, CDR2 SNTAGT. This CDR3 spans 13 amino acids. CDR3 region: CASSGGSTDTQYF. As DNA, the CDR3 is TGTGCCAGCAGTGGCGGGAGCACAGATACGCAGTATTTT.

Note on this clone: At one of its ends the junction is not consistent with the germline gene, which may arise from a read error. The chain combines TRBV11-2 with TRBJ1-2, with 8 positions matching TRBD1. Germline V gene data show CDR1 as SGHAT and CDR2 as FQNNGV. The CDR3 runs to 14 residues. The CDR3 DNA reads as TGCGCCAGCAGCTCGGGACAGGTCTTCTATGGCTACACCTTC. This translates into CASSSGQVFYGYTF.

This clone has a count of ten or more. A much larger clone sits a single nucleotide away, making a read error possible. The chain recombines TRBV5-4 with TRBJ2-3; 10 bases are a match to TRBD2. This CDR3 spans 15 amino acids. Trimming removed 5 bases from V and 2 bases from J; junction bases left unmatched: 5. Germline assignment: CDR1 SGHNT and CDR2 YYREEE (reference sequence). The CDR3 spells CASSESGRATDTQYF. CDR3 DNA: TGTGCCAGCAGTGAGAGCGGGAGGGCCACAGATACGCAGTATTTT.

This clone was recorded many times. The chain recombines TRBV30 with TRBJ1-5; D is perhaps TRBD1 (5 bases). This CDR3 is built from 14 residues. Trimming pared 0 bases from V and 9 bases from J, leaving 15 bases between. CDR1 and CDR2 (germline): GTSNPN, SVGIG (reference sequence). CDR3 bases: TGTGCCTGGAGTGTTGTCACGGGCCAGGGGCCCCAGCATTTT. Residues: CAWSVVTGQGPQHF. Full variable domain (rest looked up from reference TRBV30 and TRBJ1-5): SQTIHQWPATLVQPVGSPLSLECTVEGTSNPNLYWYRQAAGRGLQLLFYSVGIGQISSEVPQNLSASRPQDRQFILSSKKLLLSDSGFYLCAWSVVTGQGPQHFGDGTRLSIL.

This clone was picked up many times. The chain links TRBV30 to TRBJ2-4; tentative D call: TRBD1 (5 bases). The length of the CDR3 is 11 residues. Germline V gene lookup returns CDR1 GTSNPN and CDR2 SVGIG (reference sequence). V was pared by 5 bases and J by 9 bases, with 11 bases between. This CDR3 is CAWGQGVIQYF. The CDR3 nucleotides read TGTGCCTGGGGACAAGGGGTCATTCAGTACTTC. The complete variable domain, with remaining parts taken from reference TRBV30 and TRBJ2-4, reads SQTIHQWPATLVQPVGSPLSLECTVEGTSNPNLYWYRQAAGRGLQLLFYSVGIGQISSEVPQNLSASRPQDRQFILSSKKLLLSDSGFYLCAWGQGVIQYFGAGTRLSVL.